This is a list of T cell receptor beta chains from one sample in a study of CD8 T cells in ankylosing spondylitis. MiXCR, applied by TCRdb to the 5' RACE reads, yields one record per CDR3 protein. The sample carries over 700,000 distinct CDR3 sequences, roughly 19% recorded once. Material for sequencing was blood, either unsorted or a sorted T cell fraction (not recorded which). These receptors originate from a male donor with ankylosing spondylitis. Both conserved end residues are trimmed from each CDR3.

CDR3 protein,V gene,J gene
SATTSGRMPGELF,TRBV20-1,TRBJ2-2
ASSPLKGGSGNTIY,TRBV18,TRBJ1-3
ASSLVSASLLSREGLGTDTQY,TRBV11-2,TRBJ2-3
ASSQERGGTWGLVGGYT,TRBV4-1,TRBJ1-2
ASSLPGTDTGELF,TRBV28,TRBJ2-2
ASSFRGAQEQY,TRBV12-3/TRBV12-4,TRBJ2-7
ASSQGGGSGGSLHEQF,TRBV3-1,TRBJ2-1
SARSGGANTGELF,TRBV20-1,TRBJ2-2
ASSSDRVTYNEQF,TRBV19,TRBJ2-1
ASSAAVGYGYT,TRBV12-3/TRBV12-4,TRBJ1-2
ASSFRDPTSGILNEQF,TRBV6-5,TRBJ2-1
ASSQWTGSWEAF,TRBV16,TRBJ1-1
ASSLRTGGTYGYT,TRBV12-3/TRBV12-4,TRBJ1-2
ASSLTGGGPQTQY,TRBV28,TRBJ2-5
ASSPRGAGSSYNEQF,TRBV7-9,TRBJ2-1
ASSTGQGNTIY,TRBV27,TRBJ1-3
ASSHGGGSQPQH,TRBV11-2,TRBJ1-5
ASSQDPAGADTQY,TRBV4-1,TRBJ2-3
ASSLDPGAVSNEQF,TRBV11-1,TRBJ2-1
ASSLTGGRAVGGLF,TRBV12-3/TRBV12-4,TRBJ2-2
ASRTRMRNEQF,TRBV5-1,TRBJ2-1
ASSTGGPETQY,TRBV12-3/TRBV12-4,TRBJ2-5
ASTRTGDTQY,TRBV9,TRBJ2-3
ASSLRGDPEQY,TRBV5-1,TRBJ2-7
ASSYPSYEQY,TRBV12-3/TRBV12-4,TRBJ2-7
SATRSGASTDTQY,TRBV20-1,TRBJ2-3
AAAHMDSPLH,TRBV6-1,TRBJ1-6
ATSKGGETDTQY,TRBV15,TRBJ2-3
ASLYRGPNTGELF,TRBV28,TRBJ2-2
ASSQQTSVTGELF,TRBV4-2,TRBJ2-2
ASSYADEQF,TRBV6-5,TRBJ2-1
SAIQRGQGYEQY,TRBV29-1,TRBJ2-7
ASSYQGRHQETQY,TRBV6-5,TRBJ2-5
ASSSRNRGYMDGYT,TRBV11-2,TRBJ1-2
ASKPDRLGYNSPLH,TRBV27,TRBJ1-6
ASSREQGTAF,TRBV9,TRBJ1-1
ASSSRRVGETQY,TRBV28,TRBJ2-5
ASRVAGELHNEQF,TRBV6-2/TRBV6-3,TRBJ2-1
ASSLVRGEQETQY,TRBV7-7,TRBJ2-5
ASSLGGPGRIDEQY,TRBV11-1,TRBJ2-7
ASSESPGTAYEQY,TRBV10-2,TRBJ2-7
ASSWPTGAEGDIQY,TRBV5-1,TRBJ2-4
ASSLPGGRSEAF,TRBV7-9,TRBJ1-1
ASSSGREGLGGELF,TRBV9,TRBJ2-2
ASSQDRRDHETQY,TRBV4-3,TRBJ2-5
ASSFRTSGLLSPEQF,TRBV27,TRBJ2-1
ASSLDVREATGELF,TRBV7-9,TRBJ2-2